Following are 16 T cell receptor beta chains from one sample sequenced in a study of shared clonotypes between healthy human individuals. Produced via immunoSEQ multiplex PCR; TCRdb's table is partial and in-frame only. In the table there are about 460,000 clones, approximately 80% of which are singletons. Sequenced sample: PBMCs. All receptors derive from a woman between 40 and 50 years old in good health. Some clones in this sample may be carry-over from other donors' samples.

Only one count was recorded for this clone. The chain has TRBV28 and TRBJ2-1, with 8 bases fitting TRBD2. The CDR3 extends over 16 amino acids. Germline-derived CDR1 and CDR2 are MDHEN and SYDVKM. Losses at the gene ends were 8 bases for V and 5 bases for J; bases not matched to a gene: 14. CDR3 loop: CASGPWTSQYHNEQFF. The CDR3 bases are TGTGCCAGCGGACCCTGGACTAGCCAATATCACAATGAGCAGTTCTTC.

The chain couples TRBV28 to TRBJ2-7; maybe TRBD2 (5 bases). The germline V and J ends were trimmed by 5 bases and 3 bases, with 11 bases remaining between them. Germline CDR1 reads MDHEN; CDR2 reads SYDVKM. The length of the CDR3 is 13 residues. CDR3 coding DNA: TGTGCCAGCAGTCCACCGGGGAGCTACGAGCAGTACTTC. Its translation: CASSPPGSYEQYF.

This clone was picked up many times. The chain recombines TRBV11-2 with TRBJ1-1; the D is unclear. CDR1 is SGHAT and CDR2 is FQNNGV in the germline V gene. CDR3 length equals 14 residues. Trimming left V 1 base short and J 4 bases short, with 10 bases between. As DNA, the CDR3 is TGTGCCAGCAGCTTAGCCGGCCTAAGCACTGAAGCTTTCTTT. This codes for CASSLAGLSTEAFF.

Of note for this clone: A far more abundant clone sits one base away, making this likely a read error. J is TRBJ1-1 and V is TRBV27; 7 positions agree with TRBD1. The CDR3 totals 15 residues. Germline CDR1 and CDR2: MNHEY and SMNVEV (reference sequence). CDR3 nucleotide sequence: TGTGCCAGCGGTTTAACCGGGACAGCATACACTGAAGCTTTCTTT. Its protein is CASGLTGTAYTEAFF.

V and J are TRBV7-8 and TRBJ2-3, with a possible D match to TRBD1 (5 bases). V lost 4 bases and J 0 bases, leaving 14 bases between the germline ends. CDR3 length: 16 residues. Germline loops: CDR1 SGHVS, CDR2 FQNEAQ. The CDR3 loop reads CASSSWGLFSTDTQYF. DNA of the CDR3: TGTGCCAGCAGCTCCTGGGGCCTGTTTAGCACAGATACGCAGTATTTT.

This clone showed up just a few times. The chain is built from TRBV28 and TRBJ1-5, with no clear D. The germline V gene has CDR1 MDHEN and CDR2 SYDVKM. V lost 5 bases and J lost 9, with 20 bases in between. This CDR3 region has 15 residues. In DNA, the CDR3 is TGTGCCAGCAGTCCGTCGATGGGTAGCGGGTGGCCCCAGCATTTT. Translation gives CASSPSMGSGWPQHF.

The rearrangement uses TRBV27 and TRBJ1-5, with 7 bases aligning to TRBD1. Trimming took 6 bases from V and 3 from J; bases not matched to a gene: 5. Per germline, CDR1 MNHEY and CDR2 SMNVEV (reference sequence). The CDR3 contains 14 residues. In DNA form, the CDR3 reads TGTGCCAGCAGCAGGACAGGATACAATCAGCCCCAGCATTTT. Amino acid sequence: CASSRTGYNQPQHF.

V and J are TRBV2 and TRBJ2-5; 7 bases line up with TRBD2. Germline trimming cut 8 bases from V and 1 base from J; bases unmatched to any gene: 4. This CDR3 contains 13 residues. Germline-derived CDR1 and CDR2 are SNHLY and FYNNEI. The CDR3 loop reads CASVREVQETQYF. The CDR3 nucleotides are TGTGCCAGCGTTCGGGAGGTCCAAGAGACCCAGTACTTC.

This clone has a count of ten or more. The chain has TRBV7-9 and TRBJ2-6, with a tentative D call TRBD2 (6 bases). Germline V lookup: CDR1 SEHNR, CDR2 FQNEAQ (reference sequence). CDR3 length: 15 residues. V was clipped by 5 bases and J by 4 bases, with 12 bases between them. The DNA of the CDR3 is TGTGCCAGCAGCAACCGGGACTTGGGGGCCAACGTCCTGACTTTC. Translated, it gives CASSNRDLGANVLTF.

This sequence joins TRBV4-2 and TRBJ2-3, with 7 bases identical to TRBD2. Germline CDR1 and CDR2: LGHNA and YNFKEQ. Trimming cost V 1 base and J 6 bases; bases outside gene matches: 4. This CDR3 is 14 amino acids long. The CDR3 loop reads CASSQGGSPDTQYF. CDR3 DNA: TGTGCCAGCAGCCAAGGCGGGAGTCCGGATACGCAGTATTTT.

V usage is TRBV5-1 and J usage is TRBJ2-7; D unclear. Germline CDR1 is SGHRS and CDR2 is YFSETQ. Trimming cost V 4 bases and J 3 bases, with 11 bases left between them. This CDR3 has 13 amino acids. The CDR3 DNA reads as TGCGCCAGCAGCGCTTCACGAGGCTACGAGCAGTACTTC. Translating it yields CASSASRGYEQYF.

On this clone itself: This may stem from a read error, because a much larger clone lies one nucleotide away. CDR3 sequence: CASSFYQILGGPTAYEQYF. In DNA form, the CDR3 reads TGTGCCAGCAGTTTTTATCAAATTCTTGGCGGGCCTACCGCCTACGAGCAGTACTTC. The V gene is TRBV28, the J gene TRBJ2-7, with a tentative D call TRBD2 (5 bases). Germline-derived CDR1 and CDR2 are MDHEN and SYDVKM. V was pared by 3 bases and J by 2 bases, with 26 bases between. The CDR3 runs 19 residues.

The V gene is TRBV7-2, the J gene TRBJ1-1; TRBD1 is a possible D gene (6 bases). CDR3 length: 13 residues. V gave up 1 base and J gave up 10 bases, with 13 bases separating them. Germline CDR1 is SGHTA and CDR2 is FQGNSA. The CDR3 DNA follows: TGTGCCAGCAGCTTAGAAGGGGGGAGGTTAGCTTTCTTT. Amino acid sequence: CASSLEGGRLAFF.

The chain's CDR3 is CASSAGTSGSWADTQYF. CDR3 nucleotide sequence: TGTGCCAGCAGTGCCGGGACTAGCGGGAGTTGGGCAGATACGCAGTATTTT. This rearrangement joins TRBV2 to TRBJ2-3, with 14 bases fitting TRBD2. The V gene's germline CDR1 is SNHLY and CDR2 FYNNEI. Unmatched junction bases numbered 7, after V lost 4 bases and J lost 4 bases. CDR3 length: 17 amino acids.

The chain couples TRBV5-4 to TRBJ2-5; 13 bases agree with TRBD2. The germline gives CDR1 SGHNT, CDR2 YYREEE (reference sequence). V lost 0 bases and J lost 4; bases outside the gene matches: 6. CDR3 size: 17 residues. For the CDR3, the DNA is TGTGCCAGCAGCTTGGGGACTAGCGGGAGCTTGGTAGAGACCCAGTACTTC. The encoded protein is CASSLGTSGSLVETQYF.

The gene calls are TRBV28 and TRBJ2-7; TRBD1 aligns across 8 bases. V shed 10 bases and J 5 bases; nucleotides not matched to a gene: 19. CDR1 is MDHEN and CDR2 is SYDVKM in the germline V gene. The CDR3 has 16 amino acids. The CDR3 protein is CAINPTGLQGVDEQYF. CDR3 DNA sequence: TGTGCCATCAACCCCACCGGGTTACAGGGGGTGGACGAGCAGTACTTC.